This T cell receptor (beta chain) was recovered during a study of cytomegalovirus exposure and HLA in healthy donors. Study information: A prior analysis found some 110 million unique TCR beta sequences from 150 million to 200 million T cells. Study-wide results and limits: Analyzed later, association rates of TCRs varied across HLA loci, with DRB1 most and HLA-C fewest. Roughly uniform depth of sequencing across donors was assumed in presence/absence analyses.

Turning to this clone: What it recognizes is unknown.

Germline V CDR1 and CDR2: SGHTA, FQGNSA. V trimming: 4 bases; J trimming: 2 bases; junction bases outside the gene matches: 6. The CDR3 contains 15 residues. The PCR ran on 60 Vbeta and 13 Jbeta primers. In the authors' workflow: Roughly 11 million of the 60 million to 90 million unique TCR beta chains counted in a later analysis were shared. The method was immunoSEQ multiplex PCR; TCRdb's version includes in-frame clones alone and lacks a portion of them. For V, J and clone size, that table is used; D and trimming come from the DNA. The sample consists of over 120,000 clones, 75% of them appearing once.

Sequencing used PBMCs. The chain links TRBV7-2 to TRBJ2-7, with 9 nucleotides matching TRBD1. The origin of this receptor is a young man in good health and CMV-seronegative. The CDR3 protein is CASSSLGTGTYEQYF. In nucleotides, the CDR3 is TGTGCCAGCAGCTCACTAGGGACAGGGACCTACGAGCAGTACTTC.